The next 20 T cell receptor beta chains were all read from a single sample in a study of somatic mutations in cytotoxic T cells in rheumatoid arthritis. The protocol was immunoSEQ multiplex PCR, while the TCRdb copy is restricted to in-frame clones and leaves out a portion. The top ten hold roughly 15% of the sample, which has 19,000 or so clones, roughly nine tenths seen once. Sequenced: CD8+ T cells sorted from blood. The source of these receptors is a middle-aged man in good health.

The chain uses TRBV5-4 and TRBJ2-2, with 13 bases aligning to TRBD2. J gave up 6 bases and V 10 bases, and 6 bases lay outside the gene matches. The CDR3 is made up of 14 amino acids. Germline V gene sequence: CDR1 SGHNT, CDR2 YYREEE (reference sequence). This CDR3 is CAGLAGAFPGELFF. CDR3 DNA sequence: TGTGCCGGACTAGCGGGAGCGTTTCCCGGGGAGCTGTTTTTT. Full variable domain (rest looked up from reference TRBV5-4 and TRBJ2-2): ETGVTQSPTHLIKTRGQQVTLRCSSQSGHNTVSWYQQALGQGPQFIFQYYREEENGRGNFPPRFSGLQFPNYSSELNVNALELDDSALYLCAGLAGAFPGELFFGEGSRLTVL.

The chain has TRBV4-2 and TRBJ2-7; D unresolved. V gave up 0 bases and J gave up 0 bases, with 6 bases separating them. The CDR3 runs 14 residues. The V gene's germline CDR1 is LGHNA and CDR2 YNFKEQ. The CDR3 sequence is CASSQERSSYEQYF. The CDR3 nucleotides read TGTGCCAGCAGCCAAGAAAGGAGCTCCTACGAGCAGTACTTC.

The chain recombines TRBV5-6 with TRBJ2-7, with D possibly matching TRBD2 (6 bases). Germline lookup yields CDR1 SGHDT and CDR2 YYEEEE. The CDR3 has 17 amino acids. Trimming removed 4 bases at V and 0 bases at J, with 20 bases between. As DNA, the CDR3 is TGTGCCAGCAGCCCCTGGCTATGGCGGGACCGCTCCTACGAGCAGTACTTC. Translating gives CASSPWLWRDRSYEQYF.

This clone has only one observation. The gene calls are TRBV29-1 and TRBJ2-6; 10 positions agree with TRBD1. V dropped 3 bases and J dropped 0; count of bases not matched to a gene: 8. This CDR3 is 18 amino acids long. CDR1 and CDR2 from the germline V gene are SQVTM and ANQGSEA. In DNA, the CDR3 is TGCAGCGTTGAGGGGGGACAGGGGAGCGGCTCTGGGGCCAACGTCCTGACTTTC. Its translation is CSVEGGQGSGSGANVLTF. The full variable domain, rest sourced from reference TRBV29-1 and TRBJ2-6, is SAVISQKPSRDICQRGTSLTIQCQVDSQVTMMFWYRQQPGQSLTLIATANQGSEATYESGFVIDKFPISRPNLTFSTLTVSNMSPEDSSIYLCSVEGGQGSGSGANVLTFGAGSRLTVL.

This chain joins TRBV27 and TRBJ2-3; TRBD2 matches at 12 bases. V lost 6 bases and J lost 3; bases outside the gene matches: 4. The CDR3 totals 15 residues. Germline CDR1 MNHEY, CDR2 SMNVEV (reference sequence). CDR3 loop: CASRIGLAGTDTQYF. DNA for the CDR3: TGTGCCAGCAGGATCGGACTAGCGGGAACAGATACGCAGTATTTT.

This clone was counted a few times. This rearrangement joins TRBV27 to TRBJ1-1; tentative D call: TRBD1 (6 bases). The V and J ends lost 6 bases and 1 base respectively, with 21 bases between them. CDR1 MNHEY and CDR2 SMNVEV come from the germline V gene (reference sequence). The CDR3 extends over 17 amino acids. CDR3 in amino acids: CASRIQYSGAQNTEAFF. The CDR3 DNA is TGTGCCAGCAGAATACAATACTCAGGGGCCCAGAACACTGAAGCTTTCTTT.

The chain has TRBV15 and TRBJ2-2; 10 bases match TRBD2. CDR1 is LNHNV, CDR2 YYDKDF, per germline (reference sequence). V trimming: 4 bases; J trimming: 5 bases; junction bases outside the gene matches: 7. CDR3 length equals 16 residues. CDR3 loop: CATSIKREGRTGELFF. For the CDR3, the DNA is TGTGCCACCAGCATTAAGCGGGAGGGACGGACCGGGGAGCTGTTTTTT. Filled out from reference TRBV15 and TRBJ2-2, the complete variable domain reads DAMVIQNPRYQVTQFGKPVTLSCSQTLNHNVMYWYQQKSSQAPKLLFHYYDKDFNNEADTPDNFQSRRPNTSFCFLDIRSPGLGDTAMYLCATSIKREGRTGELFFGEGSRLTVL.

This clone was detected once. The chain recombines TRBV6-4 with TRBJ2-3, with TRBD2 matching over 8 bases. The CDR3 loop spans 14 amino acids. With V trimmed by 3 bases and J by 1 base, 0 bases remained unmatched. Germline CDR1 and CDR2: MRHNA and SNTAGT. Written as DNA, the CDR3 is TGTGCCAGCAGTGAACTAGCGGGCACAGATACGCAGTATTTT. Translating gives CASSELAGTDTQYF.

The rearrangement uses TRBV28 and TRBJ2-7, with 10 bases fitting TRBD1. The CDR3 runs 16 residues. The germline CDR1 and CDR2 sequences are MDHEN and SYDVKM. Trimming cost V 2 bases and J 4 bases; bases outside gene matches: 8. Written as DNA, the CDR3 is TGTGCCAGCAGTTTAACGCCGGGACAGGGGAATTACGAGCAGTACTTC. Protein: CASSLTPGQGNYEQYF.

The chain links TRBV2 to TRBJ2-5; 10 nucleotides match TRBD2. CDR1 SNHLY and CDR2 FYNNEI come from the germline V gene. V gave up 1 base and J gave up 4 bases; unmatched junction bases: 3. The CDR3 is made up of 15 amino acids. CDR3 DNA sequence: TGTGCCAGCAGTGAAGGGCTAGCGGGAGTAGAGACCCAGTACTTC. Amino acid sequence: CASSEGLAGVETQYF.

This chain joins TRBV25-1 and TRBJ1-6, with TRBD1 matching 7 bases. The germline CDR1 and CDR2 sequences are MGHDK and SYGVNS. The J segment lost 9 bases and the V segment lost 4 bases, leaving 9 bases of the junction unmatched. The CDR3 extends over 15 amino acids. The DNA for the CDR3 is TGTGCCAGCAGTGTGGGGCAGGGGGTAGGTTCACCCCTCCACTTT. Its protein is CASSVGQGVGSPLHF. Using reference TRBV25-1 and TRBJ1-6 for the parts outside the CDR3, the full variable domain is EADIYQTPRYLVIGTGKKITLECSQTMGHDKMYWYQQDPGMELHLIHYSYGVNSTEKGDLSSESTVSRIRTEHFPLTLESARPSHTSQYLCASSVGQGVGSPLHFGNGTRLTVT.

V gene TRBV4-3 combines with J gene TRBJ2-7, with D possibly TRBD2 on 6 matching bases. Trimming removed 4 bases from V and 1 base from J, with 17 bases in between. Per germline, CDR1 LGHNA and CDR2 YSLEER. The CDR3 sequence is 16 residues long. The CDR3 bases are TGCGCCAGCAGCCCAAGTCTAACTAGCCCATCCTACGAGCAGTACTTC. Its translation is CASSPSLTSPSYEQYF.

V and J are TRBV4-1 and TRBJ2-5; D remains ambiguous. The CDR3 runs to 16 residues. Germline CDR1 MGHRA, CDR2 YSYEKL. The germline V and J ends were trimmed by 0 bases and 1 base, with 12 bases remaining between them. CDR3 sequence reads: CASSQDSLRVQETQYF. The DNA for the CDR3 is TGCGCCAGCAGCCAAGATTCTCTTCGGGTCCAAGAGACCCAGTACTTC.

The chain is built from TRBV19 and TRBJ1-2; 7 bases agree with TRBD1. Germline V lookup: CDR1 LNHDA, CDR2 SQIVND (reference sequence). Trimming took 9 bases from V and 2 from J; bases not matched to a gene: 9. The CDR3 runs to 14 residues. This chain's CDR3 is CASTPGTANYGYTF. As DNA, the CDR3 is TGTGCCAGCACCCCCGGGACAGCAAACTATGGCTACACCTTC. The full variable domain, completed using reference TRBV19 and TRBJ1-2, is DGGITQSPKYLFRKEGQNVTLSCEQNLNHDAMYWYRQDPGQGLRLIYYSQIVNDFQKGDIAEGYSVSREKKESFPLTVTSAQKNPTAFYLCASTPGTANYGYTFGSGTRLTVV.

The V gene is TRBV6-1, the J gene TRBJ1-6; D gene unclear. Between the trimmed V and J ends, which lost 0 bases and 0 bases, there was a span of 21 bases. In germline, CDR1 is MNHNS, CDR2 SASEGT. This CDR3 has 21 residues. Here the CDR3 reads CASSEAYIGALPSSYNSPLHF. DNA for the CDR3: TGTGCCAGCAGTGAAGCCTACATAGGAGCCCTCCCGAGCTCCTATAATTCACCCCTCCACTTT.

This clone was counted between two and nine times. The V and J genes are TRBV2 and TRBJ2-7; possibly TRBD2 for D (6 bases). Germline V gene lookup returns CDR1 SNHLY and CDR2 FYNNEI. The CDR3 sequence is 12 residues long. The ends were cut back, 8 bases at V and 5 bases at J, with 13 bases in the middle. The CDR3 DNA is TGTGCCAGCTCTGGGGGGTCCGACGAGCAGTACTTC. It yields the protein CASSGGSDEQYF.

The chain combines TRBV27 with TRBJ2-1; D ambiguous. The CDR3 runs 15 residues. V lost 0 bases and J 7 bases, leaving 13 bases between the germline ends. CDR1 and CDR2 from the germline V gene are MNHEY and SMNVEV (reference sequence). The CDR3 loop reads CASSLSIGSQNEQFF. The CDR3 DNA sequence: TGTGCCAGCAGTTTATCGATAGGCAGTCAGAATGAGCAGTTCTTC.

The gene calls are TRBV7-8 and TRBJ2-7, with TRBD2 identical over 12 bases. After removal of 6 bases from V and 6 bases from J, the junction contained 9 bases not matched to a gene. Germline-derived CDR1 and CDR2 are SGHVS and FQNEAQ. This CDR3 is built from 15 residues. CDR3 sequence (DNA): TGTGCCAGCAGTTCCGGACTAGCGGGATGGGGCGAGCAGTACTTC. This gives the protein CASSSGLAGWGEQYF.

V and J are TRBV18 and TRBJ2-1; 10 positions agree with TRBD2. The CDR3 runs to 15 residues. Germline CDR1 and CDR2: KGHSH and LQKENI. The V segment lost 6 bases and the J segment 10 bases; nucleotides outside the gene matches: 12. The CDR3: CASSPGRLAGVEQFF. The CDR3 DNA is TGTGCCAGCTCTCCCGGGCGGCTAGCGGGAGTGGAGCAGTTCTTC.

The CDR3 bases are TGCAGCGTTGGTGGACAGGGTCTGGGGTATGGCTACACCTTC. This gives the protein CSVGGQGLGYGYTF. The chain couples TRBV29-1 to TRBJ1-2; 8 bases align to TRBD1. CDR3 length equals 14 residues. V lost 4 bases to trimming and J lost 5 bases; unmatched junction nucleotides: 9. Germline V lookup: CDR1 SQVTM, CDR2 ANQGSEA.